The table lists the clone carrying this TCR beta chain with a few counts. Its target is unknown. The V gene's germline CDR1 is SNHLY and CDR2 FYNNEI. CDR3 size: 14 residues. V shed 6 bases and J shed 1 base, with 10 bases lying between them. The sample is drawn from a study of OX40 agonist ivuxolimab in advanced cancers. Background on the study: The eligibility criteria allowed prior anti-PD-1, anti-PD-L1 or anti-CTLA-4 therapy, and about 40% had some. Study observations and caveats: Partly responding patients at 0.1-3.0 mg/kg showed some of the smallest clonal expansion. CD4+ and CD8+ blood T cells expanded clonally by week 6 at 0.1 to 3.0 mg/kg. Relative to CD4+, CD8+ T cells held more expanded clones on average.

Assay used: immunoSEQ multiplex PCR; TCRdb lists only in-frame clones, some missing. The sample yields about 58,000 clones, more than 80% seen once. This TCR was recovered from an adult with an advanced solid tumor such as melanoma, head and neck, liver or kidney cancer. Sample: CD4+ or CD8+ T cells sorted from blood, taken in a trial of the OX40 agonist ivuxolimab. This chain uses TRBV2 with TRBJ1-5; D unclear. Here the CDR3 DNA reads TGTGCCAGCAGGAGGATGGGGAGCAATCAGCCCCAGCATTTT. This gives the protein CASRRMGSNQPQHF.